A selection of T cell receptor beta chains follows, all from one sample in a study of blood T cell repertoires in COVID-19. Assay: immunoSEQ multiplex PCR; the TCRdb copy retains only in-frame clones and omits some. Counted here are 350,000 to 500,000 clones, more than 70% occurring once; the ten biggest clones make up approximately 1.5%. The specimen sequenced was PBMCs or T cells enriched from blood (not recorded which). Every receptor here comes from a woman between 18 and 30 years old who had been exposed to COVID-19. The CDR3 runs from the conserved cysteine through the conserved F or W. A D gene is named only where the DNA matches it firmly. Some rows mark clone size as missing; the rest say once, few, many or name a class of expanded clone.

.	TRBV28	.	TRBJ1-5	CASSRYLWQGTDILQPQHF	TGTGCCAGCAGCCGATACCTCTGGCAGGGGACCGATATCCTTCAGCCCCAGCATTTT
.	TRBV6-5	TRBD2	TRBJ2-7	CASSYSGGGSYEQYF	TGTGCCAGCAGTTACTCGGGGGGGGGATCCTACGAGCAGTACTTC
.	TRBV20-1	.	TRBJ1-5	CSASRVSSNQPQHF	TGCAGTGCTAGTCGGGTGTCTAGCAATCAGCCCCAGCATTTT
.	TRBV7-2	TRBD2	TRBJ2-3	CASSLLPAGGTDTQYF	TGTGCCAGCAGCTTACTTCCAGCGGGGGGCACAGATACGCAGTATTTT
.	TRBV12-3/TRBV12-4	.	TRBJ2-2	CASSLSETGELFF	TGTGCCAGCAGTTTATCCGAGACCGGGGAGCTGTTTTTT
.	TRBV2	TRBD1	TRBJ2-7	CASSERGGQGLYEQYF	TGTGCCAGCAGTGAGAGGGGGGGACAGGGACTATACGAGCAGTACTTC
.	TRBV18	TRBD1	TRBJ2-7	CASSRGDRALSYEQYF	TGTGCCAGCTCACGGGGGGACAGGGCACTTTCCTACGAGCAGTACTTC
.	TRBV16	.	TRBJ2-7	CASSQSYEQYF	TGTGCCAGCAGCCAGAGCTACGAGCAGTACTTC
once	TRBV15	.	TRBJ1-6	CATSSGTNSPLHF	TGTGCCACCAGCAGCGGGACAAATTCACCCCTCCACTTT
.	TRBV7-3	TRBD1	TRBJ2-1	CASSPDRGREQFF	TGTGCCAGCAGCCCGGACAGGGGACGAGAGCAGTTCTTC
.	TRBV13	TRBD1	TRBJ1-2	CASSFRDRIFGYTF	TGTGCCAGCAGCTTCCGGGACAGGATTTTTGGCTACACCTTC
.	TRBV28	TRBD1	TRBJ2-7	CASSLFPRTGRRKEQYF	TGTGCCAGCAGTTTATTCCCCCGGACAGGGAGGCGGAAAGAGCAGTACTTC
once	TRBV7-9	.	TRBJ2-7	CASSLVPAYEQYF	TGTGCCAGCAGCTTAGTACCAGCCTACGAGCAGTACTTC
.	TRBV7-2	.	TRBJ1-3	CASSSTEGGVNTIYF	TGTGCCAGCAGCTCTACCGAGGGGGGGGTAAACACCATATATTTT
.	TRBV29-1	TRBD1	TRBJ1-1	CSVEDQGGPTEAFF	TGCAGCGTTGAAGATCAGGGGGGCCCCACTGAAGCTTTCTTT
.	TRBV18	.	TRBJ1-6	CASSPSLLTDNSPLHF	TGTGCCAGCTCACCAAGTCTGCTGACAGATAATTCACCCCTCCACTTT
.	TRBV20-1	TRBD2	TRBJ2-3	CSASKAGGPTDTQYF	TGCAGTGCTAGTAAGGCGGGGGGGCCCACAGATACGCAGTATTTT
.	TRBV12-3/TRBV12-4	.	TRBJ1-2	CASSLGAYGYTF	TGTGCCAGCAGTTTAGGGGCTTATGGCTACACCTTC
.	TRBV7-9	.	TRBJ2-7	CASSQTATFYEQYF	TGTGCCAGCAGCCAGACAGCCACCTTCTACGAGCAGTACTTC
.	TRBV4-3	.	TRBJ2-2	CASSPRDTYTGELFF	TGCGCCAGCAGCCCCCGGGACACCTACACCGGGGAGCTGTTTTTT
.	TRBV19	.	TRBJ1-6	CASSIEARPLSPLHF	TGTGCCAGTAGTATAGAGGCGCGGCCGCTATCACCCCTCCACTTT
.	TRBV5-5	.	TRBJ1-5	CASSMEGQGNQPQHF	TGTGCCAGCAGTATGGAGGGGCAAGGCAATCAGCCCCAGCATTTT
.	TRBV7-3	.	TRBJ2-7	CASSNRLVPMDF	TGTGCCAGCAGCAATCGACTCGTACCTATGGACTTC
.	TRBV5-4	TRBD1	TRBJ2-2	CASSLAGTGVYGELFF	TGTGCCAGCAGCTTGGCCGGGACAGGGGTATACGGGGAGCTGTTTTTT
.	TRBV7-9	.	TRBJ2-7	CASSRGGFYEQYF	TGTGCCAGCAGCCGTGGCGGTTTCTACGAGCAGTACTTC
.	TRBV28	TRBD2	TRBJ2-3	CASWTGTSGSGGTDTQYF	TGTGCCAGCTGGACAGGTACTAGCGGGAGTGGCGGGACAGATACGCAGTATTTT
.	TRBV29-1	.	TRBJ1-2	CSVEDSGTTLYGYTF	TGCAGCGTTGAAGATTCCGGGACAACCCTCTATGGCTACACCTTC
.	TRBV30	TRBD1	TRBJ2-7	CAWNKGAGEQYF	TGTGCCTGGAACAAGGGGGCGGGTGAGCAGTACTTC
.	TRBV3-1/TRBV3-2	TRBD2	TRBJ2-1	CASSQDRASGGAVPYNEQFF	TGTGCCAGCAGCCAAGATAGGGCTAGCGGGGGGGCGGTCCCCTACAATGAGCAGTTCTTC
.	TRBV9	TRBD1	TRBJ1-1	CASSDGTGRAFF	TGTGCCAGCAGCGATGGGACAGGTCGCGCTTTCTTT
.	TRBV2	TRBD1	TRBJ2-1	CARDRANEQFF	TGTGCCAGAGACAGGGCGAATGAGCAGTTCTTC
.	TRBV30	TRBD1	TRBJ1-6	CAWSPGQGNSPLHF	TGTGCCTGGAGCCCGGGACAGGGAAATTCACCCCTCCACTTT
.	TRBV19	.	TRBJ2-1	CASSIVFPNNEQFF	TGTGCCAGTAGTATAGTTTTCCCAAATAATGAGCAGTTCTTC
.	TRBV7-2	TRBD1	TRBJ2-7	CASSLEGRGNLEQYF	TGTGCCAGCAGCTTAGAGGGCAGGGGGAACCTCGAGCAGTACTTC
.	TRBV6-5	TRBD1	TRBJ2-7	CASSDGDRVVYEQYF	TGTGCCAGTAGCGATGGGGACAGGGTGGTGTACGAGCAGTACTTC
.	TRBV4-2	.	TRBJ1-1	CASSQGVRGGFTEAFF	TGTGCCAGCAGCCAAGGGGTGCGGGGCGGGTTTACTGAAGCTTTCTTT
.	TRBV12-5	TRBD2	TRBJ2-5	CASGLAGAGETQYF	TGTGCTAGTGGTTTAGCGGGGGCGGGGGAGACCCAGTACTTC
.	TRBV7-9	TRBD1	TRBJ1-3	CATTRQGTAGNTIYF	TGTGCCACCACCCGACAGGGAACTGCTGGAAACACCATATATTTT